This is a list of T cell receptor beta chains from one sample in a study of molecular identifiers for immune sequencing clone quantification. From the PCR reads, TCRdb called clonotypes with MiXCR, one entry per CDR3 protein. The sample yields about 640,000 distinct CDR3 sequences, 20% seen once. The material sequenced was naive CD8+ T cells from blood, with Jurkat cell RNA spiked in. These receptors all come from a human donor in good health. Some libraries in this study had Jurkat cell RNA spiked in. CDR3s include the opening cysteine and the closing phenylalanine or tryptophan. The D gene is left open where the match is weak. Clone size, where shown, is once, few, many, or a class for clones that have expanded.

V gene,J gene,D gene,clone size,CDR3 protein,CDR3 DNA
TRBV7-6,TRBJ2-1,.,many,CASSLGTGRGYEQFF,TGTGCCAGCAGCTTAGGGACGGGGAGGGGGTATGAGCAGTTCTTC
TRBV11-2,TRBJ2-3,.,many,CASSLLRVPSTDTQYF,TGTGCCAGCAGCTTATTGAGGGTCCCCAGCACAGATACGCAGTATTTT
TRBV29-1,TRBJ2-3,.,few,CSVVARVGDKHTDTQYF,TGCAGCGTTGTGGCTAGAGTAGGGGACAAGCACACAGATACGCAGTATTTT
TRBV4-3,TRBJ2-2,.,few,CASSQDRGRMNTGELFF,TGCGCCAGCAGCCAAGATCGGGGCAGAATGAACACCGGGGAGCTGTTTTTT
TRBV2,TRBJ2-5,.,few,CASSEGGPGKTQYF,TGTGCCAGCAGTGAAGGGGGGCCAGGGAAGACCCAGTACTTC
TRBV5-1,TRBJ2-7,TRBD1,many,CASSLGQGAAYEQYF,TGCGCCAGCAGCTTGGGGCAGGGGGCTGCCTACGAGCAGTACTTC
TRBV4-3,TRBJ1-4,.,many,CASSQDSVGQTNEKLFF,TGCGCCAGCAGCCAAGATTCGGTAGGGCAGACGAATGAAAAACTGTTTTTT
TRBV4-3,TRBJ1-1,TRBD1,many,CASSHGTGGMNTEAFF,TGCGCCAGCAGCCACGGGACAGGGGGCATGAACACTGAAGCTTTCTTT
TRBV27,TRBJ1-5,.,.,CANVPASQHF,TGTGCCAACGTTCCTGCATCTCAGCATTTT
TRBV4-3,TRBJ2-7,TRBD1,many,CASSPNAGTGAGPVYEQYF,TGCGCCAGCAGCCCCAATGCCGGGACAGGGGCCGGCCCGGTCTACGAGCAGTACTTC
TRBV7-9,TRBJ1-1,.,many,CASSPPGSSEAFF,TGTGCCAGCAGCCCCCCGGGGTCGTCTGAAGCTTTCTTT
TRBV11-2,TRBJ1-1,TRBD1,.,CASSLSRTGDTEAFF,TGTGCCAGCAGCTTATCTCGGACAGGGGACACTGAAGCTTTCTTT
TRBV30,TRBJ2-4,TRBD2,many,CAWTSGIAKNIQYF,TGTGCCTGGACTAGCGGGATAGCCAAAAACATTCAGTACTTC
TRBV12-3/TRBV12-4,TRBJ2-5,.,few,CASSLDGARLGLETQYF,TGTGCCAGCAGTTTAGATGGGGCCCGGTTGGGCCTAGAGACCCAGTACTTC
TRBV7-9,TRBJ2-7,.,many,CASSGRYDYEQYF,TGTGCCAGCAGCGGCCGGTATGACTACGAGCAGTACTTC
TRBV2,TRBJ2-5,.,few,CASRSPSGETQYF,TGTGCCAGCAGATCGCCCTCGGGGGAGACCCAGTACTTC
TRBV7-2,TRBJ2-7,TRBD2,many,CASSPGTNHYEQYF,TGTGCCAGCAGCCCAGGGACTAACCACTACGAGCAGTACTTC
TRBV5-4,TRBJ2-3,TRBD2,many,CASSWGLVLQDTQYF,TGTGCCAGCAGCTGGGGACTAGTTTTGCAAGATACGCAGTATTTT
TRBV5-5,TRBJ1-5,TRBD1,many,CASSIGQVVGNQPQHF,TGTGCCAGCAGCATCGGACAGGTGGTAGGCAATCAGCCCCAGCATTTT
TRBV30,TRBJ2-7,TRBD2,.,CAWTRLGQKGLAVDSYEQYF,TGTGCCTGGACTAGACTGGGTCAAAAGGGACTAGCGGTTGACTCCTACGAGCAGTACTTC
TRBV7-9,TRBJ2-7,TRBD1,many,CASSTGTGGLYEQYF,TGTGCCAGCAGCACCGGGACAGGGGGTTTGTACGAGCAGTACTTC
TRBV2,TRBJ2-5,.,few,CASSESSPSGKTQYF,TGTGCCAGCAGTGAGTCCAGTCCCTCAGGGAAGACCCAGTACTTC
TRBV4-2,TRBJ1-1,.,many,CASSHPSDRPNTEAFF,TGTGCCAGCAGCCACCCGTCCGACAGACCGAACACTGAAGCTTTCTTT
TRBV5-1,TRBJ2-1,TRBD2,.,CASAAGGPYNEQFF,TGCGCCAGCGCAGCGGGGGGGCCCTACAATGAGCAGTTCTTC
TRBV12-3/TRBV12-4,TRBJ1-1,.,many,CASSFIVKSRTEAFF,TGTGCCAGCAGTTTTATTGTAAAGTCCCGTACTGAAGCTTTCTTT
TRBV6-5,TRBJ2-3,.,many,CASRDRTFVTQYF,TGTGCCAGCAGGGACCGGACCTTTGTTACGCAGTATTTT
TRBV24-1,TRBJ2-5,TRBD2,.,CATRAKKVLAGGRYQETQYF,TGTGCCACCAGGGCCAAAAAGGTACTAGCGGGGGGCAGGTACCAAGAGACCCAGTACTTC
TRBV7-2,TRBJ2-7,TRBD2,many,CASSLVSGTSGPSYEQYF,TGTGCCAGCAGCTTAGTGAGCGGGACTAGCGGTCCTTCCTACGAGCAGTACTTC
TRBV7-9,TRBJ1-2,TRBD1,few,CASSSPPDRDYYGYTF,TGTGCCAGCAGCTCCCCTCCCGACAGGGATTACTATGGCTACACCTTC
TRBV4-1,TRBJ1-2,.,.,CASSRNPPPTDFYGYTF,TGCGCCAGCAGCCGAAACCCACCTCCCACAGATTTCTATGGCTACACCTTC
TRBV28,TRBJ2-7,TRBD2,many,CASSLFSGAFYEQYF,TGTGCCAGCAGTTTATTTAGCGGGGCCTTCTACGAGCAGTACTTC
TRBV11-2,TRBJ1-2,TRBD1,few,CASSETGANGYTF,TGTGCCAGCAGTGAGACAGGGGCGAATGGCTACACCTTC
TRBV19,TRBJ1-2,.,many,CASSIPGGGYYGYTF,TGTGCCAGTAGTATACCGGGGGGAGGATACTATGGCTACACCTTC
TRBV6-5,TRBJ2-1,.,.,CASSRGVYNEQFF,TGTGCCAGCAGCAGGGGGGTTTACAATGAGCAGTTCTTC
TRBV6-1,TRBJ2-7,TRBD1,.,CASRGRGLRVPYEQYF,TGTGCCAGCAGGGGCAGGGGGCTACGAGTTCCCTACGAGCAGTACTTC
TRBV27,TRBJ2-6,TRBD1,many,CASSPRPGQGSSSGANVLTF,TGTGCCAGCAGTCCCAGACCGGGACAGGGGTCTAGCTCTGGGGCCAACGTCCTGACTTTC